Shown below are 10 T cell receptor beta chains from a single sample sequenced in a study of PD-L1 blockade in urothelial cancer. Sequencing used immunoSEQ multiplex PCR; TCRdb keeps in-frame clones, though not all of them. The repertoire includes just over 40,000 clones, about 85% of them detected once, and around 2.5% sits in the top ten. Noted time point: peripheral blood 6 weeks after treatment start. The material was PBMCs, obtained around atezolizumab (anti-PD-L1) treatment. These receptors were collected from a man between 70 and 80 years old with urothelial cancer.

The chain links TRBV5-1 to TRBJ2-2, with D perhaps TRBD1 (6 bases). The length of the CDR3 is 16 residues. V was shortened by 0 bases and J by 4 bases, with 13 bases between the two germline ends. Germline V gene lookup returns CDR1 SGHRS and CDR2 YFSETQ. CDR3 amino acids: CASSLVTGIGTGELFF. Here the CDR3 DNA reads TGCGCCAGCAGCTTGGTTACAGGGATTGGCACCGGGGAGCTGTTTTTT.

The V and J genes are TRBV27 and TRBJ2-1; TRBD2 aligns across 10 bases. V was clipped by 6 bases and J by 3 bases; unmatched bases: 8. Germline V gives CDR1 MNHEY, CDR2 SMNVEV (reference sequence). The CDR3 runs 16 residues. The CDR3 spells CASSSNSGRIYNEQFF. The CDR3 DNA is TGTGCCAGCAGCTCTAATAGCGGGAGGATCTACAATGAGCAGTTCTTC.

This sequence joins TRBV5-4 and TRBJ2-2; no clear D. The length of the CDR3 is 12 residues. Looked up from germline, CDR1 is SGHNT and CDR2 is YYREEE (reference sequence). V was shortened by 4 bases and J by 6 bases, with 7 bases between the two germline ends. In DNA form, the CDR3 reads TGTGCCAGCAGCCCCTCCCCCGGGGAGCTGTTTTTT. Translated: CASSPSPGELFF.

V and J are TRBV19 and TRBJ2-7; 10 nucleotides line up with TRBD1. The junction had 4 bases not matched to a gene; V was cut back by 5 bases and J by 3 bases. This CDR3 contains 14 residues. CDR1 is LNHDA and CDR2 is SQIVND in the germline V gene (reference sequence). This CDR3 is CASSLGQGLYEQYF. The DNA for the CDR3 is TGTGCCAGTAGTTTGGGACAGGGGCTCTACGAGCAGTACTTC. The full variable domain, in which reference TRBV19 and TRBJ2-7 provide the parts outside the CDR3, is DGGITQSPKYLFRKEGQNVTLSCEQNLNHDAMYWYRQDPGQGLRLIYYSQIVNDFQKGDIAEGYSVSREKKESFPLTVTSAQKNPTAFYLCASSLGQGLYEQYFGPGTRLTVT.

The chain joins TRBV10-3 to TRBJ2-7; D unclear. The CDR3 spans 13 residues. The germline V gene has CDR1 ENHRY and CDR2 SYGVKD. Trimming left V 0 bases short and J 6 bases short, with 9 bases between. CDR3 loop: CAISESGFAEQYF. The CDR3 nucleotides read TGTGCCATCAGTGAGTCCGGGTTCGCCGAGCAGTACTTC.

The V call is TRBV6-1, the J call TRBJ1-1, with D unresolved. V was trimmed by 2 bases and J by 1 base, leaving 5 bases between them. Germline V gene data show CDR1 as MNHNS and CDR2 as SASEGT. The CDR3 is made up of 13 amino acids. The CDR3 region is CASSEQWNTEAFF. DNA of the CDR3: TGTGCCAGCAGTGAACAATGGAACACTGAAGCTTTCTTT.

The V gene is TRBV7-8, the J gene TRBJ1-1, with D tentatively TRBD1 (5 bases). The germline V gene has CDR1 SGHVS and CDR2 FQNEAQ. The V end lost 1 base, the J end lost 1 base, and 7 bases lay between the germline ends. This CDR3 is built from 14 residues. CDR3 protein: CASSLGGKNTEAFF. The CDR3 DNA is TGTGCCAGCAGCTTAGGGGGCAAGAACACTGAAGCTTTCTTT.

Only one count was recorded for this clone. The chain is built from TRBV9 and TRBJ1-2; unclear D gene. CDR3 length equals 13 residues. CDR1 and CDR2 from the germline V gene are SGDLS and YYNGEE. V shed 0 bases and J shed 1 base, with 4 bases lying between them. CDR3 sequence: CASSVDINYGYTF. CDR3 nucleotide sequence: TGTGCCAGCAGCGTAGACATTAACTATGGCTACACCTTC.

V and J are TRBV5-1 and TRBJ2-3; 15 bases line up with TRBD2. The CDR3 totals 17 residues. Trimming removed 4 bases from V and 5 bases from J; junction bases left unmatched: 8. The germline gives CDR1 SGHRS, CDR2 YFSETQ. The CDR3 spells CASSARTSGRAIDTQYF. DNA for the CDR3: TGCGCCAGCAGCGCAAGGACTAGCGGGAGGGCCATAGATACGCAGTATTTT. The variable domain in full, with the rest retrieved from reference TRBV5-1 and TRBJ2-3, is KAGVTQTPRYLIKTRGQQVTLSCSPISGHRSVSWYQQTPGQGLQFLFEYFSETQRNKGNFPGRFSGRQFSNSRSEMNVSTLELGDSALYLCASSARTSGRAIDTQYFGPGTRLTVL.

CDR3 in amino acids: CASSEFRDSTYEQYF. CDR3 in DNA: TGTGCCAGCAGTGAATTTAGGGACAGCACCTACGAGCAGTACTTC. This chain uses TRBV2 with TRBJ2-7, with TRBD1 matching over 7 bases. Germline V gene lookup returns CDR1 SNHLY and CDR2 FYNNEI. The CDR3 extends over 15 amino acids. V gave up 2 bases and J gave up 2 bases; unmatched junction bases: 6.